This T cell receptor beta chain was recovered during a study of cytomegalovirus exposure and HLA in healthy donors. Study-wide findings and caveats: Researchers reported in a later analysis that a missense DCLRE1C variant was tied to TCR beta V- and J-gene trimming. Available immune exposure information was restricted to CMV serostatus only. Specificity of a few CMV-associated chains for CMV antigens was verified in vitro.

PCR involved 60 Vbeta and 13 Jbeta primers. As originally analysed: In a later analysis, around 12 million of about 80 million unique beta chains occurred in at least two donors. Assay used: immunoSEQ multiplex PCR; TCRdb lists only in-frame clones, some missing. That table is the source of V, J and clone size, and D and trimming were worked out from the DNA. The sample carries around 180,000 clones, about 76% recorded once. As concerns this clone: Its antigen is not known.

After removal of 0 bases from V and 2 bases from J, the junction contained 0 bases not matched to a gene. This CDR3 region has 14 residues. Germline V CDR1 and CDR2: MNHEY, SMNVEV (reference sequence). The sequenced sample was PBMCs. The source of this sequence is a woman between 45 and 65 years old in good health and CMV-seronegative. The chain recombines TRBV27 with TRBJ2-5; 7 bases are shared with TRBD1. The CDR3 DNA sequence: TGTGCCAGCAGTTTATCGGACAGGCAAGAGACCCAGTACTTC. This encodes CASSLSDRQETQYF.